This is a list of T cell receptor beta chains from one sample in a study of T cell therapy after organ transplantation. These receptors have no known antigen. Assay used: immunoSEQ multiplex PCR; TCRdb lists only in-frame clones, some missing. The sample records 20,000 or so clones, around 81% being singletons. This specimen was CD8+ T cells from blood, taken after autologous CMV-specific T cell therapy. The source of these receptors is a human patient who had received a solid organ transplant and had CMV disease. Certain T cells may be donor cells from the graft. Each CDR3 is given with its conserved first and last residue. The order of the fields is clone size, CDR3 length, V gene, J gene, D gene, CDR3 protein, CDR3 DNA. A D gene is named only where the DNA matches it firmly. Size is omitted from some rows. Given values are once, few, many or a class for expanded clones.

clone_size: NA
cdr3_length: 14
v_call: TRBV6-5
j_call: TRBJ1-2
d_call: TRBD1
cdr3_aa: CASSSTGGTYGYTF
cdr3_nt: TGTGCCAGCAGTTCGACAGGGGGTACATATGGCTACACCTTC

clone_size: NA
cdr3_length: 14
v_call: TRBV9
j_call: TRBJ1-5
d_call: NA
cdr3_aa: CASSGQNSNQPQHF
cdr3_nt: TGTGCCAGCAGTGGACAGAACAGCAATCAGCCCCAGCATTTT

clone_size: NA
cdr3_length: 13
v_call: TRBV29-1
j_call: TRBJ2-7
d_call: NA
cdr3_aa: CSVEEGTGYEQYF
cdr3_nt: TGCAGCGTTGAAGAAGGGACGGGCTACGAGCAGTACTTC

clone_size: NA
cdr3_length: 14
v_call: TRBV29-1
j_call: TRBJ1-1
d_call: TRBD1
cdr3_aa: CSVDTGVVGTEAFF
cdr3_nt: TGCAGCGTTGACACAGGGGTAGTCGGCACTGAAGCTTTCTTT

clone_size: few
cdr3_length: 12
v_call: TRBV29-1
j_call: TRBJ2-7
d_call: NA
cdr3_aa: CSADGAGFEQYF
cdr3_nt: TGCAGCGCCGATGGGGCGGGGTTCGAGCAGTACTTC

clone_size: NA
cdr3_length: 11
v_call: TRBV2
j_call: TRBJ2-1
d_call: NA
cdr3_aa: CASSAGNEQFF
cdr3_nt: TGTGCCAGCAGTGCAGGCAATGAGCAGTTCTTC

clone_size: NA
cdr3_length: 14
v_call: TRBV10-2
j_call: TRBJ2-3
d_call: NA
cdr3_aa: CASSDGGITDTQYF
cdr3_nt: TGCGCCAGCAGTGATGGCGGGATCACAGATACGCAGTATTTT

clone_size: NA
cdr3_length: 16
v_call: TRBV7-8
j_call: TRBJ2-1
d_call: TRBD2
cdr3_aa: CASSPIAGAGLNEQFF
cdr3_nt: TGTGCCAGCAGCCCCATAGCGGGAGCGGGATTGAATGAGCAGTTCTTC

clone_size: NA
cdr3_length: 15
v_call: TRBV5-1
j_call: TRBJ2-7
d_call: NA
cdr3_aa: CASSLAQGGGNEQYF
cdr3_nt: TGCGCCAGCAGCTTGGCCCAGGGGGGAGGAAACGAGCAGTACTTC

clone_size: NA
cdr3_length: 15
v_call: TRBV6-5
j_call: TRBJ2-1
d_call: NA
cdr3_aa: CASSRTESSYNEQFF
cdr3_nt: TGTGCCAGCAGTCGGACGGAGAGCTCCTACAATGAGCAGTTCTTC

clone_size: NA
cdr3_length: 13
v_call: TRBV19
j_call: TRBJ2-1
d_call: NA
cdr3_aa: CASSINSYNEQFF
cdr3_nt: TGTGCCAGTAGTATTAACAGCTACAATGAGCAGTTCTTC

clone_size: NA
cdr3_length: 16
v_call: TRBV4-3
j_call: TRBJ1-1
d_call: NA
cdr3_aa: CASSQEGSFMNTEAFF
cdr3_nt: TGCGCCAGCAGCCAAGAAGGGAGTTTCATGAACACTGAAGCTTTCTTT

clone_size: NA
cdr3_length: 13
v_call: TRBV6-5
j_call: TRBJ2-7
d_call: NA
cdr3_aa: CASSYQTGYEQYF
cdr3_nt: TGTGCCAGCAGTTACCAGACAGGATACGAGCAGTACTTC

clone_size: NA
cdr3_length: 17
v_call: TRBV9
j_call: TRBJ2-5
d_call: NA
cdr3_aa: CASSVEPRDRYQETQYF
cdr3_nt: TGTGCCAGCAGCGTAGAGCCCAGGGACCGGTACCAAGAGACCCAGTACTTC

clone_size: NA
cdr3_length: 13
v_call: TRBV5-1
j_call: TRBJ1-1
d_call: NA
cdr3_aa: CASSFTGAPEAFF
cdr3_nt: TGCGCCAGCAGCTTTACGGGGGCCCCTGAAGCTTTCTTT

clone_size: NA
cdr3_length: 14
v_call: TRBV7-6
j_call: TRBJ1-3
d_call: NA
cdr3_aa: CASSFSGAGNTIYF
cdr3_nt: TGTGCCAGCAGCTTTTCAGGGGCGGGAAACACCATATATTTT

clone_size: NA
cdr3_length: 15
v_call: TRBV4-1
j_call: TRBJ1-1
d_call: TRBD1
cdr3_aa: CASTTSLQGGTEAFF
cdr3_nt: TGCGCCAGCACTACATCCCTACAGGGGGGCACTGAAGCTTTCTTT

clone_size: few
cdr3_length: 16
v_call: TRBV7-6
j_call: TRBJ1-6
d_call: NA
cdr3_aa: CASSMGGSGGNSPLHF
cdr3_nt: TGTGCCAGCAGTATGGGAGGGTCGGGGGGTAATTCACCCCTCCACTTT

clone_size: NA
cdr3_length: 13
v_call: TRBV28
j_call: TRBJ2-5
d_call: NA
cdr3_aa: CASSLRNKETQYF
cdr3_nt: TGTGCCAGCAGTTTACGGAATAAGGAGACCCAGTACTTC

clone_size: NA
cdr3_length: 15
v_call: TRBV6-4
j_call: TRBJ1-5
d_call: TRBD1
cdr3_aa: CASSDSPDRDQPQHF
cdr3_nt: TGTGCCAGCAGTGACTCCCCGGACAGGGATCAGCCCCAGCATTTT

clone_size: few
cdr3_length: 15
v_call: TRBV27
j_call: TRBJ1-2
d_call: NA
cdr3_aa: CASSFRQSANYGYTF
cdr3_nt: TGTGCCAGCAGTTTTCGGCAGAGCGCTAACTATGGCTACACCTTC

clone_size: NA
cdr3_length: 16
v_call: TRBV6-5
j_call: TRBJ2-7
d_call: TRBD2
cdr3_aa: CASSYTAGGGSYEQYF
cdr3_nt: TGTGCCAGCAGTTACACAGCGGGGGGAGGTAGCTACGAGCAGTACTTC